The clone carrying this T cell receptor (beta chain) was observed many times. Its target is unknown. It was through 5'RACE template switching that TCR cDNA was made, with a universal primer site and UMIs added. TCRdb processed the 5' RACE reads anew with MiXCR; each CDR3 protein has one entry. The sample has some 250,000 distinct CDR3 sequences; more than 3.5% are singletons. This entry is derived from a study of T cells after yellow fever vaccination. Study in general: Low-cell-number fractions were prepared with SMART-Seq v4 Ultra Low Input.

Broader study findings: Some clonotypes were seen in both the CD4 and the CD8 compartments. These made up a small share and likely arose from convergent recombination.

Per the germline V gene, CDR1 is SGHNT and CDR2 is YENEEA. This CDR3 is built from 15 residues. The V segment lost 5 bases and the J segment 5 bases; nucleotides outside the gene matches: 7. This chain joins TRBV11-3 and TRBJ2-2; TRBD1 agrees at 8 bases. This sequence originates from a man aged 18 to 29 who received the YFV17D yellow fever vaccine. Here the sequenced sample was PBMCs, taken 15 days after the yellow fever booster vaccination. The CDR3 DNA reads TGTGCCAGCAGCCCGAGGACAGGGAGTACCGGGGAGCTGTTTTTT. Translating gives CASSPRTGSTGELFF.